This T cell receptor (beta chain) was profiled in a study of CD8 T cells in Susac syndrome. CD8+ and CD4+ blood T cells underwent TCR beta sequencing. TEMRA cells were enriched by FACS, and CD4+ and CD8+ T cells were negatively isolated. Whole-study findings and limits: When the CD4+ T cell repertoires of patients with Susac syndrome were examined, they did not show any clonal expansion.

The CDR3 extends over 15 amino acids. Germline CDR1 DFQATT, CDR2 SNEGSKA (reference sequence). The V and J ends lost 4 bases and 5 bases, in that order; junction bases with no gene match: 4. Remarks on this clonotype: Antigen: not known.

The RNA input was roughly 0.45 to 1 ug, and it was reverse transcribed with random hexamers. The immunoSEQ assay covered 54 Vbeta and 13 Jbeta segments for CDR3. TCRdb independently ran MiXCR on the immunoSEQ multiplex PCR reads; one entry per CDR3 protein. This repertoire shows around 170,000 distinct CDR3 sequences, under 97% found once; its top ten account for around 0.096%. The chain links TRBV20-1 to TRBJ2-3; TRBD2 matches 15 bases. The sequenced sample consisted of CD4+ T cells from PBMCs. The TCR comes from a human donor with Susac syndrome. The CDR3 DNA follows: TGCAGTGCTACTAGGACTAGCGGGGGGGAAGATACGCAGTATTTT. It codes for CSATRTSGGEDTQYF.